This TCR beta chain came from a study of graft-versus-host responses after intestinal transplantation. Study-wide context: Anti-thymocyte globulin served as induction for all recipients, who then took tacrolimus and steroids for approximately three years.

This clone occurred once. There are 12 residues in the CDR3. The germline V gene encodes CDR1 SGHNT and CDR2 YYREEE (reference sequence). V lost 0 bases and J lost 5, with 6 bases in between. The method was immunoSEQ multiplex PCR; TCRdb's version includes in-frame clones alone and lacks a portion of them. The sample has around 92,000 clones; 86% are singletons. The rearrangement links TRBV5-4 to TRBJ2-7; D is possibly TRBD2 (5 bases). Sample: PBMCs, taken 255 days after intestinal transplant. This clonotype originated in a human patient who received an intestinal transplant, so some T cells may come from the graft donor. Here the CDR3 reads CASSLAGDEQYF. CDR3 bases: TGTGCCAGCAGCTTGGCCGGGGACGAGCAGTACTTC.